This entry lists 27 T cell receptor beta chains sequenced from one sample in a study of blood T cell repertoires in COVID-19. The assay was immunoSEQ multiplex PCR, and TCRdb's table has in-frame clones only and misses some. The sample carries 250,000 or so clones, 90% recorded once. The sample was peripheral blood. The source of these receptors is a woman aged 55-70 years with COVID-19, enrolled during active disease.

V gene TRBV27 combines with J gene TRBJ2-7, with a tentative D call TRBD1 (6 bases). Looked up from germline, CDR1 is MNHEY and CDR2 is SMNVEV (reference sequence). With 1 base removed from V and 4 bases from J, the gap between germline ends came to 11 bases. There are 14 residues in the CDR3. CDR3 in DNA: TGTGCCAGCAGTTTATTTCCTACAGGGTACGAGCAGTACTTC. Translated: CASSLFPTGYEQYF.

The V call is TRBV4-1, the J call TRBJ1-1; TRBD1 matches 7 bases. There are 15 residues in the CDR3. The trim removed 1 base at V and 4 bases at J, leaving 6 bases unmatched. Germline loops: CDR1 MGHRA, CDR2 YSYEKL. The CDR3 protein is CASSQVRGVGTEAFF. Here the CDR3 DNA reads TGCGCCAGCAGCCAAGTCAGGGGGGTGGGCACTGAAGCTTTCTTT.

This chain uses TRBV11-2 with TRBJ1-2; 9 nucleotides match TRBD1. V lost 5 bases, J lost 6 bases, and 4 bases stayed unmatched. Germline CDR1 reads SGHAT; CDR2 reads FQNNGV. This CDR3 region has 13 residues. CDR3 residues: CASSTGQGHGYTF. CDR3 DNA sequence: TGTGCCAGCAGCACGGGACAGGGCCATGGCTACACCTTC.

The CDR3 spells CASSPQGYGYTF. Here the CDR3 DNA reads TGTGCCAGTAGCCCACAGGGCTATGGCTACACCTTC. The rearrangement links TRBV19 to TRBJ1-2; a weak D match, TRBD1 (6 bases). Trimming shortened V by 6 bases and J by 4 bases, and 9 bases separated the two germline ends. Looked up from germline, CDR1 is LNHDA and CDR2 is SQIVND (reference sequence). The CDR3 totals 12 residues.

CDR3 amino acids: CASMDRVSGNTIYF. Written as DNA, the CDR3 is TGTGCCAGCATGGACAGGGTCTCTGGAAACACCATATATTTT. V is TRBV6-5 and J is TRBJ1-3, with TRBD1 matching over 8 bases. This CDR3 is built from 14 residues. V shed 7 bases and J 0 bases; nucleotides not matched to a gene: 2. Germline-derived CDR1 and CDR2 are MNHEY and SVGAGI.

V usage is TRBV27 and J usage is TRBJ2-5, with D perhaps matching TRBD1 (6 bases). Germline assignment: CDR1 MNHEY and CDR2 SMNVEV (reference sequence). The CDR3 loop spans 14 amino acids. V lost 7 bases and J 5 bases, leaving 17 bases between the germline ends. CDR3 bases: TGTGCCAGCAAGCACAGGGATGATTGGGAGACCCAGTACTTC. Encoded protein: CASKHRDDWETQYF.

The V and J genes are TRBV27 and TRBJ1-5, with 7 bases lining up with TRBD1. V shed 4 bases, J shed 6 bases, and the junction held 3 bases outside the gene matches. The CDR3 is 13 residues long. Germline V CDR1 and CDR2: MNHEY, SMNVEV (reference sequence). In nucleotides, the CDR3 is TGTGCCAGCAGTTATTCAGGGGGTCAGCCCCAGCATTTT. It codes for CASSYSGGQPQHF.

The CDR3 spells CATKWGDSYNSPLHF. The CDR3 region has the DNA TGTGCCACCAAATGGGGAGACTCCTATAATTCACCCCTCCACTTT. The V and J genes are TRBV15 and TRBJ1-6, with no clear D. The ends were cut back, 7 bases at V and 0 bases at J, with 10 bases in the middle. The CDR3 runs to 15 residues. Germline CDR1 and CDR2: LNHNV and YYDKDF (reference sequence).

The V call is TRBV19, the J call TRBJ1-1, with D tentatively TRBD1 (5 bases). Germline V gives CDR1 LNHDA, CDR2 SQIVND (reference sequence). V dropped 5 bases and J dropped 6 bases, with 19 bases sitting between them. The CDR3 is 15 residues long. For the CDR3, the DNA is TGTGCCAGTAGTTTGGCTGGGACGGGAGACGCTGAAGCTTTCTTT. It is translated as CASSLAGTGDAEAFF.

V and J are TRBV19 and TRBJ1-1; no firm D call. This CDR3 spans 15 amino acids. V shed 7 bases and J shed 1 base, with 16 bases lying between them. The germline V gene has CDR1 LNHDA and CDR2 SQIVND (reference sequence). CDR3 sequence (DNA): TGTGCCAGTACCCCACAGTCAGGAGGGAACACTGAAGCTTTCTTT. Translating it yields CASTPQSGGNTEAFF.

The rearrangement joins TRBV6-6 to TRBJ2-5, with 10 bases that match TRBD1. The trim removed 6 bases at V and 5 bases at J, leaving 3 bases unmatched. This CDR3 comprises 13 residues. CDR1 is MNHNY, CDR2 SVGAGI, per germline (reference sequence). CDR3 region: CASRGTGVETQYF. For the CDR3, the DNA is TGTGCCAGCAGGGGGACAGGGGTGGAGACCCAGTACTTC.

The gene calls are TRBV7-2 and TRBJ2-7, with 9 bases that match TRBD1. CDR1 SGHTA and CDR2 FQGNSA come from the germline V gene. J gave up 4 bases and V 7 bases, and 11 bases lay outside the gene matches. CDR3 length equals 15 residues. This CDR3 is CASTLDRGGLYEQYF. The CDR3 DNA sequence: TGTGCCAGCACCCTGGACAGGGGAGGATTATACGAGCAGTACTTC.

The chain combines TRBV4-1 with TRBJ1-3, with D possibly TRBD1 on 5 matching bases. Germline CDR1 reads MGHRA; CDR2 reads YSYEKL. The CDR3 sequence is 17 residues long. Trimming shortened V by 1 base and J by 0 bases, and 13 bases separated the two germline ends. CDR3 region: CASSQAVAGPSGNTIYF. DNA of the CDR3: TGCGCCAGCAGCCAAGCCGTCGCGGGGCCCTCTGGAAACACCATATATTTT.

The gene calls are TRBV27 and TRBJ1-5, with a tentative D call TRBD1 (6 bases). The CDR3 length is 14 residues. V lost 5 bases to trimming and J lost 5 bases, with 13 bases between them. CDR1 and CDR2 (germline): MNHEY, SMNVEV (reference sequence). Here the CDR3 reads CASSGAQGDQPQHF. The CDR3 DNA sequence: TGTGCCAGCAGTGGGGCACAGGGTGATCAGCCCCAGCATTTT.

The V call is TRBV29-1, the J call TRBJ1-3; weak D call: TRBD1 (6 bases). This CDR3 spans 13 amino acids. Trimming pared 8 bases from V and 2 bases from J, leaving 13 bases between. CDR1 and CDR2 from the germline V gene are SQVTM and ANQGSEA. CDR3 residues: CSFSTGTGNTIYF. CDR3 sequence (DNA): TGCAGCTTCTCCACAGGGACTGGAAACACCATATATTTT.

This chain links TRBV10-3 with TRBJ2-7; the match to TRBD1 covers 7 bases. The ends lost 6 bases at V and 0 bases at J; junction bases unmatched: 8. Looked up from germline, CDR1 is ENHRY and CDR2 is SYGVKD. There are 15 residues in the CDR3. The CDR3 DNA reads as TGTGCCATCAGGGGGGACAGCGGAAGCTCCTACGAGCAGTACTTC. This translates into CAIRGDSGSSYEQYF.

The V gene is TRBV20-1, the J gene TRBJ2-7, with a weak D call TRBD2 (5 bases). Germline V CDR1 and CDR2: DFQATT, SNEGSKA (reference sequence). The CDR3 runs 13 residues. Trimming left V 3 bases short and J 0 bases short, with 9 bases between. In DNA, the CDR3 is TGCAGTGCTAGTTCTGGGAGCTCCTACGAGCAGTACTTC. This translates into CSASSGSSYEQYF.

The chain carries TRBV5-6 and TRBJ1-4; tentative D call: TRBD1 (6 bases). The V gene lost 3 bases and the J gene lost 10 bases, with 19 bases spanning the gap. This CDR3 contains 15 residues. Germline V gene sequence: CDR1 SGHDT, CDR2 YYEEEE. The CDR3 here is CASSSDTAVGGKLFF. The DNA of the CDR3 is TGTGCCAGCAGCTCGGATACGGCCGTAGGGGGAAAACTGTTTTTT.

The rearrangement links TRBV4-1 to TRBJ2-1, with D possibly matching TRBD1 (6 bases). V was cut by 5 bases and J by 5 bases, with 16 bases left in between. The CDR3 has 15 amino acids. In germline, CDR1 is MGHRA, CDR2 YSYEKL. CDR3 nucleotide sequence: TGCGCCAGCAGCGACAACAGGGCCCTTCACAATGAGCAGTTCTTC. It encodes CASSDNRALHNEQFF.

The gene calls are TRBV7-9 and TRBJ1-2; tentatively, D is TRBD1 (5 bases). Germline V gene sequence: CDR1 SEHNR, CDR2 FQNEAQ (reference sequence). V dropped 5 bases and J dropped 7 bases, with 20 bases sitting between them. This CDR3 is 15 amino acids long. CDR3 nucleotides: TGTGCCAGCAGCCCCGGGGGACGGATCGGTCTTGGCTACACCTTC. Protein sequence: CASSPGGRIGLGYTF.

The rearrangement uses TRBV5-4 and TRBJ2-2, with D tentatively TRBD1 (6 bases). Germline V gene data show CDR1 as SGHNT and CDR2 as YYREEE (reference sequence). This CDR3 region has 15 residues. The ends were cut back, 0 bases at V and 0 bases at J, with 6 bases in the middle. CDR3 sequence (DNA): TGTGCCAGCAGCTTGGGGACAGCGAACACCGGGGAGCTGTTTTTT. It encodes CASSLGTANTGELFF.

This chain joins TRBV6-5 and TRBJ2-1, with D tentatively TRBD2 (6 bases). This CDR3 spans 15 amino acids. Trimming took 2 bases from V and 6 from J, leaving 14 bases between them. CDR1 and CDR2 (germline): MNHEY, SVGAGI. The CDR3 is CASSYTPSGVNEQFF. In DNA, the CDR3 is TGTGCCAGCAGTTACACCCCCTCGGGGGTCAATGAGCAGTTCTTC.

This clone was observed a few times. V is TRBV6-6 and J is TRBJ1-2; perhaps TRBD1 as D (5 bases). Germline V gives CDR1 MNHNY, CDR2 SVGAGI (reference sequence). V lost 6 bases to trimming and J lost 8 bases, with 25 bases between them. The CDR3 is made up of 16 amino acids. The CDR3 loop is CASSYGYQTDSYGYTF. The CDR3 DNA reads TGTGCCAGCAGCTACGGTTATCAGACAGATTCTTACGGCTACACCTTC.

CDR3 residues: CASSLGAGRPRGEKLFF. The DNA for the CDR3 is TGTGCCAGCAGCTTAGGAGCAGGTCGGCCAAGGGGTGAAAAACTGTTTTTT. This sequence joins TRBV7-9 and TRBJ1-4; TRBD1 is a possible D gene (5 bases). Trimming removed 1 base at V and 7 bases at J, with 19 bases between. Germline lookup yields CDR1 SEHNR and CDR2 FQNEAQ (reference sequence). The CDR3 consists of 17 residues.

V is TRBV7-2 and J is TRBJ2-7; D is perhaps TRBD1 (6 bases). V lost 5 bases and J 9 bases, leaving 14 bases between the germline ends. The CDR3 is 12 amino acids. In germline, CDR1 is SGHTA, CDR2 FQGNSA. CDR3 DNA sequence: TGTGCCAGCAGCAACAGGGTAGAAGGGCAGTACTTC. Translated, it gives CASSNRVEGQYF.

This clone appeared once. J is TRBJ1-2 and V is TRBV3-1 (or the pseudogene TRBV3-2), with 7 bases matching TRBD1. Germline CDR1 and CDR2: LGHDT and YNNKEL (reference sequence). The trim removed 4 bases at V and 4 bases at J, leaving 9 bases unmatched. The CDR3 has 15 residues. In DNA form, the CDR3 reads TGTGCCAGCAGCCCGACCAGGGGGACGGGCTATGGCTACACCTTC. It specifies CASSPTRGTGYGYTF.

The chain recombines TRBV27 with TRBJ1-2; TRBD1 agrees at 8 bases. Germline-derived CDR1 and CDR2 are MNHEY and SMNVEV (reference sequence). With V trimmed by 6 bases and J by 4 bases, 13 bases remained unmatched. The CDR3 totals 16 residues. The CDR3 nucleotides are TGTGCCAGCAGCTTACGACAGGGGATCCTTGTCTATGGCTACACCTTC. Translated: CASSLRQGILVYGYTF.